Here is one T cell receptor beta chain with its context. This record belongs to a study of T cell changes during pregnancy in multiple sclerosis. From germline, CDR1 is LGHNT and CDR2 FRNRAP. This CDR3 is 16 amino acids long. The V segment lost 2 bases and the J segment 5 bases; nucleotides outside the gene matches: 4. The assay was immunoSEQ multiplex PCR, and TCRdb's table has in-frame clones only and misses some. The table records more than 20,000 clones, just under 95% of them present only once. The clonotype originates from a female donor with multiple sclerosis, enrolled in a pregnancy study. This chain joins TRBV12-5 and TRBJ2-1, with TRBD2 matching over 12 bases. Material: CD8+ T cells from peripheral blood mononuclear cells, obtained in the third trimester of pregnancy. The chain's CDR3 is CASGLPSGGEDNEQFF. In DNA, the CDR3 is TGTGCTAGTGGTTTGCCTAGCGGGGGGGAGGACAATGAGCAGTTCTTC.